These 9 T cell receptor beta chains share one sample of origin, sequenced in a study of T cell responses to AZD1222 COVID-19 vaccine. Clones were read by immunoSEQ multiplex PCR, and TCRdb kept only the in-frame ones, dropping some. The profile shows more than 150,000 clones, 94% of them singletons. Sample: peripheral blood, taken 28 days after the second AZD1222 dose. Source of these receptors: an adult who received the AZD1222 COVID-19 vaccine.

This rearrangement joins TRBV6-5 to TRBJ2-7; 9 nucleotides align to TRBD2. The CDR3 runs 14 residues. Germline V gene sequence: CDR1 MNHEY, CDR2 SVGAGI. With 8 bases clipped from V and 1 base from J, the junction kept 6 bases outside the gene matches. CDR3 sequence: CASSGRGGSYEQYF. CDR3 nucleotides: TGTGCCAGCTCAGGGCGGGGGGGATCCTACGAGCAGTACTTC.

The chain has TRBV19 and TRBJ2-7; a weak D match, TRBD2 (6 bases). The CDR3 is 14 amino acids. Germline V gene data show CDR1 as LNHDA and CDR2 as SQIVND (reference sequence). V lost 3 bases and J lost 0, with 9 bases in between. CDR3 DNA sequence: TGTGCCAGTAGTATGGAACTAGCCTCCTACGAGCAGTACTTC. It specifies CASSMELASYEQYF.

The chain joins TRBV10-1 to TRBJ1-5, with a tentative D call TRBD1 (5 bases). Trimming took off 4 bases at V and 9 bases at J, with 16 bases between the two ends. The CDR3 runs 14 residues. Germline loops: CDR1 WNHNN, CDR2 SYGVQD (reference sequence). The CDR3: CASSGGTARRPQHF. The CDR3 DNA is TGCGCCAGCAGTGGGGGGACCGCGCGCCGGCCCCAGCATTTT.

V gene TRBV27 combines with J gene TRBJ1-3, with 7 positions matching TRBD1. Per the germline V gene, CDR1 is MNHEY and CDR2 is SMNVEV (reference sequence). Trimming took 6 bases from V and 0 from J; bases not matched to a gene: 8. The CDR3 extends over 16 amino acids. The CDR3 coding sequence is TGTGCCAGCAGGGGTGGGACAGCAAGCTCTGGAAACACCATATATTTT. Residues: CASRGGTASSGNTIYF.

This chain joins TRBV18 and TRBJ2-1; a possible D gene is TRBD2 (6 bases). Germline V gene data show CDR1 as KGHSH and CDR2 as LQKENI. This CDR3 region has 14 residues. Trimming pared 3 bases from V and 5 bases from J, leaving 11 bases between. The CDR3 here is CASSPLTRDNEQFF. The CDR3 region has the DNA TGTGCCAGCTCACCCTTGACTAGAGACAATGAGCAGTTCTTC.

The rearrangement uses TRBV6-5 and TRBJ2-1; TRBD2 aligns across 9 bases. The CDR3 runs to 15 residues. V was pared by 8 bases and J by 0 bases, with 5 bases of the junction left unmatched. The germline CDR1 and CDR2 sequences are MNHEY and SVGAGI. As DNA, the CDR3 is TGTGCCAGCGAAAAAGCGGGAGGCTCCTACAATGAGCAGTTCTTC. Protein product: CASEKAGGSYNEQFF.

J is TRBJ1-2 and V is TRBV5-1, with D maybe TRBD1 (5 bases). V was shortened by 0 bases and J by 3 bases, with 12 bases between the two germline ends. CDR3 length equals 15 residues. Germline CDR1 is SGHRS and CDR2 is YFSETQ. In DNA form, the CDR3 reads TGCGCCAGCAGCTTGGAATCCAGGGCTCACTATGGCTACACCTTC. This codes for CASSLESRAHYGYTF.

This rearrangement joins TRBV5-5 to TRBJ2-7, with 14 bases matching TRBD2. Germline CDR1 is SGHKS and CDR2 is YYEKEE (reference sequence). Unmatched junction bases numbered 5, after V lost 4 bases and J lost 5 bases. The CDR3 length is 15 residues. The CDR3 spells CASSVGLAGVNEQYF. The CDR3 DNA reads as TGTGCCAGCAGCGTGGGACTAGCGGGAGTGAACGAGCAGTACTTC.

This sequence joins TRBV6-5 and TRBJ2-7; D is uncertain. Between the trimmed V and J ends, which lost 0 bases and 2 bases, there was a span of 14 bases. In germline, CDR1 is MNHEY, CDR2 SVGAGI. The CDR3 runs 16 residues. CDR3 region: CASSYSPPTEAYEQYF. CDR3 nucleotides: TGTGCCAGCAGTTACTCCCCGCCCACGGAAGCCTACGAGCAGTACTTC.